This entry describes one TCR beta chain. The antigen is undetermined. The data stem from a study of cytomegalovirus exposure and HLA in healthy donors. Study results and limitations: According to an earlier analysis, most TCR beta V segments yielded productive rearrangements about 87% or about 30% of the time.

Trimming removed 3 bases from V and 1 base from J, with 13 bases in between. Germline CDR1 and CDR2: SGHRS and YFSETQ. The CDR3 spans 15 residues. The PCR contained 60 Vbeta and 13 Jbeta primers. Using immunoSEQ multiplex PCR, the repertoire was profiled, and TCRdb retains in-frame clones only, with some absent. The repertoire includes under 200,000 clones, over 70% of them detected once, and almost 3% sits in the top ten. Sequences were obtained from PBMCs. V is TRBV5-1 and J is TRBJ1-2; D remains unclear. The TCR originated in a woman between 50 and 59 years old in good health and CMV-seropositive. The CDR3 DNA sequence: TGCGCCAGCAGCTCCCCCTTACACGATAACTATGGCTACACCTTC. Its protein product is CASSSPLHDNYGYTF.